A single sample is the source of the 5 T cell receptor beta chains below, sequenced in a study of PD-1 blockade in mismatch repair-deficient tumors (dated by TCRdb to the late 2010s). Receptor amplification or capture employed the immunoSEQ multiplex PCR assay. TCRdb's version of the immuneACCESS table is confined to in-frame rearrangements and falls short of the full clone set. An unresolved V gene accounts for under half of the shortfall where checked; the remainder is of unknown origin. The sample table contains about 63,000 clones; only one count was recorded for approximately 88% of them. Approximately 13% of the sample is held by the ten biggest clonotypes. The material was peripheral blood, obtained 52 weeks after starting pembrolizumab. The origin of the receptors is an adult with mismatch repair-deficient cancer.

This chain links TRBV6-6 with TRBJ1-2; no clear D gene. The CDR3 sequence is 11 residues long. The germline V and J ends were trimmed by 9 bases and 5 bases, with 10 bases remaining between them. Germline V lookup: CDR1 MNHNY, CDR2 SVGAGI (reference sequence). The CDR3 here is CARVRKYGYTF. For the CDR3, the DNA is TGTGCCAGGGTCCGGAAGTATGGCTACACCTTC.

This chain uses TRBV6-6 with TRBJ2-1; possibly TRBD1 for D (6 bases). The CDR3 totals 12 residues. Per the germline V gene, CDR1 is MNHNY and CDR2 is SVGAGI (reference sequence). V lost 7 bases and J 7 bases, leaving 11 bases between the germline ends. CDR3 amino acids: CASNKRGNEQFF. For the CDR3, the DNA is TGTGCCAGCAACAAGAGGGGGAATGAGCAGTTCTTC.

This chain joins TRBV5-1 and TRBJ2-3, with D possibly TRBD2 on 6 matching bases. The CDR3 runs to 15 residues. Germline CDR1 and CDR2: SGHRS and YFSETQ. Trimming took off 0 bases at V and 5 bases at J, with 13 bases between the two ends. CDR3 protein: CASSLVSGGGDTQYF. DNA of the CDR3: TGCGCCAGCAGCTTGGTTTCCGGGGGAGGAGATACGCAGTATTTT.

The chain carries TRBV21-1 and TRBJ1-2. TRBV21-1 is tagged as a pseudogene. The CDR3 loop spans 17 amino acids. Here the CDR3 DNA reads TGTGCCAGCAGCAAAAGCACCACAGGAGGGGGATCCTATGGCTACACCTTC. Protein product: CASSKSTTGGGSYGYTF.

This clone was seen just once. The chain combines TRBV4-3 with TRBJ1-2; a weak D match, TRBD1 (6 bases). V dropped 3 bases and J dropped 9 bases, with 14 bases sitting between them. Germline CDR1 is LGHNA and CDR2 is YSLEER. CDR3 length: 13 residues. The CDR3, as DNA: TGCGCCAGCAGCCATGAGGGGACAAGAAGCTACACCTTC. It translates to CASSHEGTRSYTF.